One sample yielded the 27 T cell receptor beta chains listed below, sequenced in a study of radiotherapy plus CTLA-4 blockade in lung cancer (dated by TCRdb to the late 2010s). The protocol used for the library was the immunoSEQ multiplex PCR assay. TCRdb carries this immuneACCESS record with in-frame sequences only. Its versions omit some clonotypes, under half of them owing to an unresolved V gene in the studies checked, with the rest unexplained. Across this sample there are tens of thousands of clones, with about 84% seen only once. The ten largest clones represent 0.79% of the sample. The sample in question was peripheral blood, obtained from a patient treated with radiotherapy plus ipilimumab. The receptors stem from a human donor with non-small cell lung cancer who had stable disease on radiotherapy plus ipilimumab.

This clone came up a few times. The chain combines TRBV18 with TRBJ2-7; TRBD1 aligns across 7 bases. The CDR3 is made up of 15 amino acids. Germline-derived CDR1 and CDR2 are KGHSH and LQKENI. With 3 bases clipped from V and 1 base from J, the junction kept 6 bases outside the gene matches. The CDR3, as DNA: TGTGCCAGCTCACCGTCCGGGACAGTTTCCTACGAGCAGTACTTC. This translates into CASSPSGTVSYEQYF. Combining the CDR3 with reference TRBV18 and TRBJ2-7 gives the whole variable domain NAGVMQNPRHLVRRRGQEARLRCSPMKGHSHVYWYRQLPEEGLKFMVYLQKENIIDESGMPKERFSAEFPKEGPSILRIQQVVRGDSAAYFCASSPSGTVSYEQYFGPGTRLTVT.

The genes are TRBV11-1 and TRBJ2-7; 14 bases agree with TRBD2. After removal of 5 bases from V and 7 bases from J, the junction contained 7 bases not matched to a gene. This CDR3 is 15 amino acids long. Germline V gene sequence: CDR1 SGHAT, CDR2 FQDESV (reference sequence). The CDR3 nucleotides read TGTGCCAGCAGCCGGACTAGCGGGGGGCCGGGTGAGCAGTACTTC. Translation: CASSRTSGGPGEQYF.

The CDR3 region has the DNA TGTGCCAGCAGTGATCCCTCCGGGACAGGGCCTTATGGCTACACCTTC. Translated: CASSDPSGTGPYGYTF. The J gene is TRBJ1-2, the V gene TRBV6-1; 9 bases line up with TRBD1. The trim removed 3 bases at V and 5 bases at J, leaving 10 bases unmatched. Germline CDR1 reads MNHNS; CDR2 reads SASEGT. The CDR3 is 16 amino acids.

CDR3 nucleotide sequence: TGTGCCAGCGCCTCGGCAGGTCAGCCCCAGCATTTT. Protein product: CASASAGQPQHF. The gene calls are TRBV28 and TRBJ1-5; no firm D call. Trimming took 8 bases from V and 6 from J, leaving 11 bases between them. Germline CDR1 reads MDHEN; CDR2 reads SYDVKM. The CDR3 runs 12 residues.

This rearrangement joins TRBV30 to TRBJ2-7; 9 bases fit TRBD1. This CDR3 has 14 residues. The V and J ends lost 3 bases and 5 bases, in that order; junction bases with no gene match: 8. Germline lookup yields CDR1 GTSNPN and CDR2 SVGIG (reference sequence). CDR3 coding DNA: TGTGCCTGGAGCGGGACAGGGTCCCGGAACGAGCAGTACTTC. Its translation: CAWSGTGSRNEQYF.

The chain uses TRBV23-1 and TRBJ1-1; a possible D gene is TRBD1 (5 bases). TRBV23-1 is treated as an ORF (open reading frame) with a function not yet certain. The CDR3 runs 16 residues. Trimming removed 0 bases at V and 3 bases at J, with 14 bases between. The DNA for the CDR3 is TGCGCCAGCAGTCAATCGGATCAGGGTGTCGACACTGAAGCTTTCTTT. Its translation is CASSQSDQGVDTEAFF.

V and J are TRBV7-9 and TRBJ2-1; 10 bases align to TRBD2. Germline CDR1 reads SEHNR; CDR2 reads FQNEAQ (reference sequence). V shed 6 bases, J shed 4 bases, and the junction held 6 bases outside the gene matches. The CDR3 covers 15 residues. CDR3 DNA: TGTGCCAGCAGTCGTAGCGGGGGGCTTTACAATGAGCAGTTCTTC. This sequence encodes CASSRSGGLYNEQFF.

The chain links TRBV19 to TRBJ1-3; D gene uncertain. The CDR3 covers 16 residues. V was clipped by 3 bases and J by 0 bases, with 12 bases between them. Germline values: CDR1 LNHDA, CDR2 SQIVND (reference sequence). The DNA of the CDR3 is TGTGCCAGTAGTATTCGGCAGACGAGCTCTGGAAACACCATATATTTT. This sequence encodes CASSIRQTSSGNTIYF.

This clone showed up just once. This chain connects TRBV6-1 to TRBJ2-3; tentatively, D is TRBD2 (5 bases). The CDR3 length is 14 residues. CDR1 MNHNS and CDR2 SASEGT come from the germline V gene. V was clipped by 4 bases and J by 3 bases, with 11 bases between them. For the CDR3, the DNA is TGTGCCAGCAGTGGTGCGGGCAGGACAGATACGCAGTATTTT. Protein sequence: CASSGAGRTDTQYF.

The count of this clone is one. The chain links TRBV7-9 to TRBJ1-4; no definite D call. This CDR3 is built from 14 residues. Germline lookup yields CDR1 SEHNR and CDR2 FQNEAQ (reference sequence). V lost 5 bases and J 8 bases, leaving 15 bases between the germline ends. The CDR3 reads CASSPVSGLEKLFF. Here the CDR3 DNA reads TGTGCCAGCAGCCCCGTCTCGGGTTTAGAAAAACTGTTTTTT.

The genes are TRBV19 and TRBJ2-3; TRBD1 matches 9 bases. The V and J ends lost 4 bases and 2 bases, in that order; junction bases with no gene match: 4. This CDR3 contains 15 residues. The V gene's germline CDR1 is LNHDA and CDR2 SQIVND (reference sequence). CDR3 nucleotides: TGTGCCAGTAGTAGGACAGGGGCGTCCACAGATACGCAGTATTTT. Translation: CASSRTGASTDTQYF.

The V and J genes are TRBV19 and TRBJ2-1; D gene unclear. CDR1 LNHDA and CDR2 SQIVND come from the germline V gene (reference sequence). The CDR3 has 13 amino acids. Trimming cost V 7 bases and J 7 bases, with 14 bases left between them. CDR3 sequence reads: CASTDPARNEQFF. The CDR3 DNA is TGTGCCAGTACAGACCCGGCGAGGAATGAGCAGTTCTTC.

The CDR3 region is CASSTLTGDTGELFF. The CDR3, as DNA: TGTGCCAGCAGCACTCTGACAGGGGACACCGGGGAGCTGTTTTTT. This sequence joins TRBV11-2 and TRBJ2-2; 8 nucleotides line up with TRBD1. The CDR3 is made up of 15 amino acids. The V and J ends lost 5 bases and 3 bases, in that order; junction bases with no gene match: 5. Germline lookup yields CDR1 SGHAT and CDR2 FQNNGV.

V usage is TRBV10-3 and J usage is TRBJ1-2; 12 bases align to TRBD1. Trimming cost V 6 bases and J 6 bases; bases outside gene matches: 8. Germline CDR1 is ENHRY and CDR2 is SYGVKD. This CDR3 spans 15 amino acids. The CDR3: CAISEPGTGGDGYTF. CDR3 DNA sequence: TGTGCCATCAGCGAGCCCGGGACAGGGGGCGATGGCTACACCTTC.

This chain connects TRBV11-3 to TRBJ2-1; no firm D call. Germline V gene sequence: CDR1 SGHNT, CDR2 YENEEA. V lost 1 base to trimming and J lost 5 bases, with 12 bases between them. The CDR3 is 15 residues long. DNA of the CDR3: TGTGCCAGCAGCTTAGGGGCTAGATCTGACAATGAGCAGTTCTTC. Amino acid sequence: CASSLGARSDNEQFF.

The chain employs TRBV28 and TRBJ2-7; D not certain. Germline CDR1 and CDR2: MDHEN and SYDVKM. Trimming left V 2 bases short and J 0 bases short, with 11 bases between. The CDR3 sequence is 15 residues long. The CDR3 reads CASSLLHSSSYEQYF. CDR3 coding DNA: TGTGCCAGCAGTTTACTACACTCGAGCTCCTACGAGCAGTACTTC. The full variable domain, in which reference TRBV28 and TRBJ2-7 provide the parts outside the CDR3, is DVKVTQSSRYLVKRTGEKVFLECVQDMDHENMFWYRQDPGLGLRLIYFSYDVKMKEKGDIPEGYSVSREKKERFSLILESASTNQTSMYLCASSLLHSSSYEQYFGPGTRLTVT.

The chain carries TRBV7-6 and TRBJ1-6, with 10 bases identical to TRBD1. Losses at the gene ends were 2 bases for V and 10 bases for J; bases not matched to a gene: 5. Germline V gives CDR1 SGHVS, CDR2 FNYEAQ. CDR3 size: 15 residues. CDR3: CASSLQTGGNSPLHF. Here the CDR3 DNA reads TGTGCCAGCAGCTTACAGACAGGGGGCAACTCACCCCTCCACTTT.

The rearrangement links TRBV10-2 to TRBJ1-6; D ambiguous. V lost 4 bases and J lost 10, with 14 bases in between. This CDR3 has 14 amino acids. Germline-derived CDR1 and CDR2 are WSHSY and SAAADI. This chain's CDR3 is CASSGTAEGSPLHF. CDR3 coding DNA: TGCGCCAGCAGTGGCACCGCAGAAGGATCACCCCTCCACTTT.

V is TRBV29-1 and J is TRBJ2-1; 7 nucleotides match TRBD1. This CDR3 has 15 residues. Germline V gives CDR1 SQVTM, CDR2 ANQGSEA. Losses at the gene ends were 7 bases for V and 8 bases for J; bases not matched to a gene: 17. CDR3 nucleotide sequence: TGCAGCGAAAGAATGACAGGGACGGGTAGCTATGAGCAGTTCTTC. Its translation is CSERMTGTGSYEQFF.

The CDR3 DNA follows: TGTGCCAGCAGTGTTCGGGACAGGGGTAACAATGAGCAGTTCTTC. Translating gives CASSVRDRGNNEQFF. The chain couples TRBV2 to TRBJ2-1; 10 nucleotides align to TRBD1. The trim removed 4 bases at V and 5 bases at J, leaving 5 bases unmatched. This CDR3 comprises 15 residues. In germline, CDR1 is SNHLY, CDR2 FYNNEI.

This clone has just one count. This rearrangement joins TRBV6-1 to TRBJ2-1; 7 nucleotides align to TRBD1. V shed 2 bases, J shed 4 bases, and the junction held 11 bases outside the gene matches. There are 17 residues in the CDR3. The germline gives CDR1 MNHNS, CDR2 SASEGT. CDR3 sequence reads: CASSEFPNRGLYNEQFF. CDR3 nucleotide sequence: TGTGCCAGCAGTGAATTCCCAAACAGGGGCCTATACAATGAGCAGTTCTTC.

The chain carries TRBV10-3 and TRBJ2-5; D gene uncertain. This CDR3 is built from 12 residues. Germline V gives CDR1 ENHRY, CDR2 SYGVKD. Trimming pared 2 bases from V and 6 bases from J, leaving 7 bases between. CDR3 in amino acids: CAISETPKTQYF. The CDR3 DNA follows: TGTGCCATCAGTGAGACCCCAAAGACCCAGTACTTC.

The J gene is TRBJ1-6, the V gene TRBV19; D gene unclear. CDR1 LNHDA and CDR2 SQIVND come from the germline V gene (reference sequence). The CDR3 is 13 residues long. Trimming shortened V by 3 bases and J by 7 bases, and 7 bases separated the two germline ends. The CDR3 here is CASSMEGNSPLHF. Written as DNA, the CDR3 is TGTGCCAGTAGTATGGAGGGAAATTCACCCCTCCACTTT. Filled out from reference TRBV19 and TRBJ1-6, the complete variable domain reads DGGITQSPKYLFRKEGQNVTLSCEQNLNHDAMYWYRQDPGQGLRLIYYSQIVNDFQKGDIAEGYSVSREKKESFPLTVTSAQKNPTAFYLCASSMEGNSPLHFGNGTRLTVT.

The genes are TRBV5-4 and TRBJ2-7, with 7 positions matching TRBD1. Per germline, CDR1 SGHNT and CDR2 YYREEE (reference sequence). This CDR3 region has 13 residues. The junction had 8 bases not matched to a gene; V was cut back by 3 bases and J by 8 bases. The CDR3 protein is CASSSRQGLQQYF. CDR3 coding DNA: TGTGCCAGCAGCTCCCGACAGGGATTACAGCAGTACTTC.

The genes are TRBV2 and TRBJ1-2; TRBD1 matches at 12 bases. The germline gives CDR1 SNHLY, CDR2 FYNNEI. The J segment lost 4 bases and the V segment lost 6 bases, leaving 6 bases of the junction unmatched. The CDR3 extends over 15 amino acids. The CDR3 DNA sequence: TGTGCCAGCAGGACCGGGACAGGGGGCCCCTATGGCTACACCTTC. Translation: CASRTGTGGPYGYTF.

The CDR3 DNA sequence: TGTGCCAGCAGTGAAGGGGCAATGGGTCCTAGCACAGATACGCAGTATTTT. Its translation: CASSEGAMGPSTDTQYF. The rearrangement joins TRBV6-1 to TRBJ2-3; the D is unclear. CDR3 length: 17 residues. V was clipped by 1 base and J by 0 bases, with 14 bases between them. Germline V gene lookup returns CDR1 MNHNS and CDR2 SASEGT.

This chain joins TRBV6-5 and TRBJ1-3, with D hard to call. The CDR3 contains 15 residues. V lost 2 bases and J lost 4, with 12 bases in between. Germline CDR1 reads MNHEY; CDR2 reads SVGAGI. CDR3 coding DNA: TGTGCCAGCAGTTACACGCAAGCGGTCGGAAACACCATATATTTT. This encodes CASSYTQAVGNTIYF.